The clone carrying this TCR beta chain was counted ten times or more. No antigen is known for it. Read sequence stops 3 residues before the CDR3 end, and the germline J gene provides the missing end. The source of the sample is a study of T cell clonality in common variable immunodeficiency. The length of the CDR3 is 13 residues. Germline V lookup: CDR1 SGHAT, CDR2 FQNNGV. General study points: Repertoire-complication correlations in CVID were limited by patient heterogeneity. Reportedly, TCR beta sequences from common variable immunodeficiency showed fewer deletions and N-nucleotide insertions. T cell subpopulation sequencing would be needed to explain CVID clonality.

Measured with immunoSEQ multiplex PCR; TCRdb has only the in-frame clones, and not every one. The sample contains about 81,000 clones, none occurring once; approximately 0.8% lies in the top ten. J is TRBJ1-2 and V is TRBV11-2, with 7 bases that match TRBD1. The sequenced sample consisted of peripheral blood mononuclear cells. The sequence came from a person aged 18 to 75 in good health. The sequenced CDR3 bases are TGTGCCAGCAGCTTCCGACAGGGAGGAGGC. It translates to CASSFRQGGG. The CDR3 reads in full as CASSFRQGGGYTF.